A selection of T cell receptor beta chains follows, all from one sample in a study of blood T cell repertoires in COVID-19. The protocol was immunoSEQ multiplex PCR, while the TCRdb copy is restricted to in-frame clones and leaves out a portion. Of about 260,000 clones in the sample, 84% were seen once. The material sequenced was peripheral blood. These receptor sequences come from a human donor in a cohort sampled during active COVID-19. CDR3s include the opening cysteine and the closing phenylalanine or tryptophan. D genes are given only for firm matches. Rows give clone size only sometimes, using once, few, many, or a class for an expanded clone.

TRBD1,.,TRBV7-9,TRBJ2-1,CASSVTGTGVWDEQFF,TGTGCCAGCAGCGTCACCGGGACAGGGGTATGGGATGAGCAGTTCTTC
TRBD1,once,TRBV5-1,TRBJ1-2,CASSGGPAGQDNYGYTF,TGCGCCAGCAGTGGAGGGCCTGCTGGACAGGACAACTATGGCTACACCTTC
TRBD2,.,TRBV28,TRBJ2-1,CASSPQLAGGHEQFF,TGTGCCAGCAGCCCCCAACTAGCGGGGGGGCATGAGCAGTTCTTC
.,.,TRBV5-4,TRBJ1-1,CASSLGQEDTEAFF,TGTGCCAGCAGCTTGGGACAGGAAGACACTGAAGCTTTCTTT
TRBD2,.,TRBV7-6,TRBJ2-3,CASSLEGGLAGDTQYF,TGTGCCAGCAGCTTAGAGGGCGGACTAGCGGGAGATACGCAGTATTTT
TRBD1,few,TRBV27,TRBJ1-5,CASSPGQGALNQPQHF,TGTGCCAGCAGTCCGGGACAGGGGGCACTCAATCAGCCCCAGCATTTT
.,.,TRBV28,TRBJ1-6,CASSFNPQGQSSYNSPLHF,TGTGCCAGCAGTTTTAATCCCCAGGGACAAAGCTCCTATAATTCACCCCTCCACTTT
TRBD1,.,TRBV28,TRBJ2-5,CASSPPGTGLGGTQYF,TGTGCCAGCAGTCCACCCGGGACAGGGCTGGGAGGGACCCAGTACTTC
.,.,TRBV11-3,TRBJ2-5,CASSTGWGEETQYF,TGTGCCAGCAGCACCGGTTGGGGGGAGGAGACCCAGTACTTC
TRBD1,.,TRBV5-1,TRBJ2-2,CASSFSSLGRTGDTGELFF,TGCGCCAGCAGCTTTTCGAGTTTAGGGCGGACAGGGGACACCGGGGAGCTGTTTTTT
.,.,TRBV7-3,TRBJ2-6,CASSSLTGVPSGANVLTF,TGTGCCAGCAGCTCCCTCACGGGGGTCCCCTCTGGGGCCAACGTCCTGACTTTC
.,.,TRBV7-6,TRBJ2-3,CASSLEVEGPDTQYF,TGTGCCAGCAGCTTAGAGGTGGAGGGACCAGATACGCAGTATTTT
.,once,TRBV7-2,TRBJ2-4,CASSSTVPKNIQYF,TGTGCCAGCAGCTCCACGGTACCCAAAAACATTCAGTACTTC
TRBD1,.,TRBV5-1,TRBJ2-1,CASSPGQSYNEQFF,TGCGCCAGCAGCCCGGGACAGAGTTACAATGAGCAGTTCTTC
TRBD1,.,TRBV7-6,TRBJ2-7,CASSNKTGGGEQYF,TGTGCCAGCAGCAACAAGACAGGGGGCGGCGAGCAGTACTTC
TRBD2,.,TRBV7-7,TRBJ2-5,CASSRGGASGGLETQYF,TGTGCTAGCAGCCGTGGGGGGGCTAGCGGGGGTTTGGAGACCCAGTACTTC
TRBD2,.,TRBV6-5,TRBJ2-7,CASSPGLVYEQYF,TGTGCCAGCAGCCCGGGACTAGTTTACGAGCAGTACTTC
.,.,TRBV2,TRBJ2-1,CASSVRTVTYNEQFF,TGTGCCAGCAGTGTCAGGACAGTAACCTACAATGAGCAGTTCTTC
TRBD2,.,TRBV11-2,TRBJ2-1,CASSFTSGKNEQFF,TGTGCCAGCAGCTTTACTAGCGGGAAGAATGAGCAGTTCTTC
TRBD2,.,TRBV11-3,TRBJ2-1,CASSLGGRGYEQFF,TGTGCCAGCAGCTTAGGCGGGAGAGGGTATGAGCAGTTCTTC
.,once,TRBV15,TRBJ1-2,CATSRGRGGLGGYTF,TGTGCCACCAGCAGAGGCCGCGGGGGCTTGGGTGGCTACACCTTC
.,.,TRBV7-2,TRBJ1-2,CASSREGRANYGYTF,TGTGCCAGCAGCCGGGAGGGCCGAGCTAACTATGGCTACACCTTC
.,.,TRBV11-3,TRBJ2-1,CASSLGELGSYNEQFF,TGTGCCAGCAGCTTAGGGGAGTTAGGCTCCTACAATGAGCAGTTCTTC
TRBD1,.,TRBV4-2,TRBJ1-2,CASSQEDRGGANYGYTF,TGTGCCAGCAGCCAAGAGGACAGGGGAGGGGCTAACTATGGCTACACCTTC
.,.,TRBV5-3,TRBJ2-6,CARSLAQGLGKSSGANVLTF,TGTGCCAGAAGCTTGGCCCAGGGACTTGGAAAAAGCTCTGGGGCCAACGTCCTGACTTTC
.,.,TRBV9,TRBJ2-1,CASSSTATNVGEQFF,TGTGCCAGCAGCTCTACCGCGACTAACGTCGGTGAGCAGTTCTTC
TRBD1,.,TRBV6-5,TRBJ1-2,CASRRDSGFAGYTF,TGTGCCAGCAGACGGGACAGCGGTTTCGCGGGCTACACCTTC
.,once,TRBV10-1,TRBJ2-7,CASSEYPSSYEQYF,TGCGCCAGCAGTGAGTATCCGAGCTCCTACGAGCAGTACTTC
TRBD1,.,TRBV19,TRBJ1-1,CASSITGGRANTEAFF,TGTGCCAGTAGTATCACAGGGGGCCGGGCGAACACTGAAGCTTTCTTT
TRBD2,.,TRBV4-1,TRBJ2-1,CASSQKSGTSGIRSYNEQFF,TGCGCCAGCAGCCAAAAAAGTGGGACTAGCGGGATTCGCTCCTACAATGAGCAGTTCTTC
.,.,TRBV28,TRBJ2-5,CASRKYEKETQYF,TGTGCCAGCAGGAAGTACGAGAAAGAGACCCAGTACTTC
.,.,TRBV5-4,TRBJ2-3,CATRGGRTDTQYF,TGTGCCACCAGGGGCGGGCGCACAGATACGCAGTATTTT
.,.,TRBV24-1,TRBJ2-1,CATSDLRYPSEQFF,TGTGCCACCAGTGATTTGCGGTACCCGTCTGAGCAGTTCTTC
.,few,TRBV5-1,TRBJ1-3,CASSLAPGNTIYF,TGCGCCAGCAGCTTGGCTCCGGGAAACACCATATATTTT
TRBD1,.,TRBV9,TRBJ2-6,CASSVESRWQGVTSGANVLTF,TGTGCCAGCAGCGTAGAAAGTCGTTGGCAGGGGGTAACCTCTGGGGCCAACGTCCTGACTTTC
.,few,TRBV21-1,TRBJ2-1,CAPWGGQVHEQFF,TGTGCCCCCTGGGGGGGTCAGGTCCATGAGCAGTTCTTC
TRBD1,many,TRBV19,TRBJ1-6,CASRKLGQGNSPLHF,TGTGCCAGTAGAAAACTCGGACAGGGGAATTCACCCCTCCACTTT
TRBD1,.,TRBV4-3,TRBJ1-2,CASSQDMGTGVEGYTF,TGCGCCAGCAGCCAAGATATGGGAACAGGGGTGGAAGGCTACACCTTC
TRBD1,.,TRBV9,TRBJ1-2,CASSSFRMQGASYGYTF,TGTGCCAGCAGCTCCTTTAGGATGCAGGGGGCATCGTATGGCTACACCTTC
TRBD2,.,TRBV5-5,TRBJ2-5,CASKEQGGSQETQYF,TGTGCCAGCAAAGAGCAGGGAGGGTCCCAAGAGACCCAGTACTTC
.,few,TRBV7-2,TRBJ2-7,CASSVARFPSEQYF,TGTGCCAGCAGCGTTGCGAGGTTCCCTAGTGAGCAGTACTTC
TRBD2,.,TRBV7-6,TRBJ2-3,CASSLGTSGGDTQYF,TGTGCCAGCAGCCTCGGGACTAGCGGGGGGGATACGCAGTATTTT
TRBD2,.,TRBV5-4,TRBJ2-1,CASSTRGTSGGSYNEQFF,TGTGCCAGCAGCACACGGGGGACTAGCGGGGGGTCCTACAATGAGCAGTTCTTC
.,.,TRBV5-1,TRBJ2-3,CASSLTLPGGTQYF,TGCGCCAGCAGCTTGACTCTCCCAGGAGGTACGCAGTATTTT
TRBD1,.,TRBV4-1,TRBJ1-5,CASSQEGQGASNQPQHF,TGCGCCAGCAGCCAAGAGGGGCAGGGGGCTAGCAATCAGCCCCAGCATTTT
.,few,TRBV7-9,TRBJ1-2,CASSRPGDYKNYGYTF,TGTGCCAGCAGCCGCCCCGGGGACTACAAAAACTATGGCTACACCTTC
TRBD2,.,TRBV20-1,TRBJ2-7,CSASRLGRSYEQYF,TGCAGTGCTAGTCGACTCGGGAGGTCCTACGAGCAGTACTTC
.,.,TRBV19,TRBJ2-2,CATTRYNTGELFF,TGTGCCACAACGAGGTATAACACCGGGGAGCTGTTTTTT
.,.,TRBV19,TRBJ1-2,CASSPWGQGLRDGYTF,TGTGCCAGTAGTCCCTGGGGCCAGGGGTTAAGAGATGGCTACACCTTC